This T cell receptor (beta chain) was retrieved from a study of T-cell reconstitution after alpha-beta-depleted transplantation in children. Between the trimmed V and J ends, which lost 1 base and 9 bases, there was a span of 9 bases. CDR3 length: 12 residues. Germline CDR1 reads MGHRA; CDR2 reads YSYEKL. Comment on this clonotype: Antigen specificity is unknown.

Study-wide findings and caveats: After transplant, high TCRbeta diversity at day 60 in some patients arose from surviving recipient T cells and thymic progenitors. Counts and diversity of T cells one year after transplant came mostly from newly produced T cells. Expanded clones from the graft, numbering several hundred, reportedly supplied alpha-beta T cells about two months after transplant.

Unique molecular identifiers were incorporated during preparation of the TCRbeta library. TCRdb redid the calling of the PCR reads with MiXCR, one entry per CDR3 protein. The data hold about a million distinct CDR3 sequences, with around 30% observed a single time. This receptor was identified in a boy in the first two years of life who had a stem cell transplant for SCID, so the T cells may come from the graft donor. The source was PBMCs, mostly from graft donor cells, collected 360 days after TCRalphabeta/CD19-depleted stem cell transplant. The chain couples TRBV4-1 to TRBJ1-1, with a possible D match to TRBD1 (6 bases). The CDR3 nucleotides are TGCGCCAGCAGCCAAGTGGGACAACAAGCTTTCTTT. Translation gives CASSQVGQQAFF.